This paragraph reports one T cell receptor beta chain. The CDR3 is made up of 15 amino acids. Germline V lookup: CDR1 SGHDN, CDR2 FVKESK. V dropped 4 bases and J dropped 5; count of bases not matched to a gene: 7. This entry is derived from a study of blood T cell repertoires in COVID-19. This table comes from immunoSEQ multiplex PCR, and its TCRdb copy is limited to in-frame clones, with some not included. The sample has around 53,000 clones, approximately 80% seen once. The rearrangement uses TRBV14 and TRBJ2-5; 10 bases fit TRBD1. This TCR derives from a man in his 70s with active or convalescent COVID-19. Sequenced input: peripheral blood. CDR3 sequence: CASSPMGQGLETQYF. CDR3 sequence (DNA): TGTGCCAGCAGCCCAATGGGACAGGGGTTGGAGACCCAGTACTTC. The whole variable domain, filled in from reference TRBV14 and TRBJ2-5, reads EAGVTQFPSHSVIEKGQTVTLRCDPISGHDNLYWYRRVMGKEIKFLLHFVKESKQDESGMPNNRFLAERTGGTYSTLKVQPAELEDSGVYFCASSPMGQGLETQYFGPGTRLLVL.